This entry lists 32 T cell receptor beta chains sequenced from one sample in a study of T cells in Graves' hyperthyroidism and ophthalmopathy. From RNA transcripts, TCR beta CDR3 regions were amplified. TCR CDR3 regions were first amplified by RT-PCR with HTBI primers. Each CDR3 protein is one row after TCRdb ran MiXCR on the multiplex PCR reads. The table includes 150,000 to 200,000 distinct CDR3 sequences, roughly 10% detected once. Material: blood. The receptors were gathered from a woman aged 18-29 years with Graves' hyperthyroidism that later progressed to Graves' ophthalmopathy.

This clonotype was detected many times. The chain uses TRBV6-6 and TRBJ1-2; D gene uncertain. Trimming removed 0 bases from V and 2 bases from J, with 7 bases in between. The CDR3 length is 14 residues. Germline V gives CDR1 MNHNY, CDR2 SVGAGI (reference sequence). CDR3 in DNA: TGTGCCAGCAGTTACTCTCGCCAGAACTATGGCTACACCTTC. This codes for CASSYSRQNYGYTF.

This clonotype came up many times. The chain couples TRBV6-1 to TRBJ2-1; 9 bases match TRBD2. Looked up from germline, CDR1 is MNHNS and CDR2 is SASEGT. J gave up 8 bases and V 6 bases, and 8 bases lay outside the gene matches. CDR3 length equals 14 residues. Here the CDR3 reads CASSSGLAIDEQFF. The CDR3 coding sequence is TGTGCCAGCAGCTCGGGACTAGCTATCGATGAGCAGTTCTTC.

There are many counts of this clonotype. V is TRBV27 and J is TRBJ2-7; 10 bases line up with TRBD1. The CDR3 runs 15 residues. The trim removed 5 bases at V and 2 bases at J, leaving 6 bases unmatched. Germline V gene sequence: CDR1 MNHEY, CDR2 SMNVEV (reference sequence). CDR3: CASSPLGTGAYEQYF. The CDR3 coding sequence is TGTGCCAGCAGTCCTCTTGGGACAGGGGCCTACGAGCAGTACTTC.

The chain employs TRBV9 and TRBJ2-5; 7 nucleotides match TRBD2. With 3 bases clipped from V and 5 bases from J, the junction kept 7 bases outside the gene matches. The CDR3 is made up of 14 amino acids. Germline V gives CDR1 SGDLS, CDR2 YYNGEE. CDR3 bases: TGTGCCAGCAGCGCACTGGGGGGGGTGGAGACCCAGTACTTC. It encodes CASSALGGVETQYF.

This clonotype has ten or more counts. The chain recombines TRBV28 with TRBJ2-7; a possible D gene is TRBD1 (6 bases). Trimming took off 6 bases at V and 1 base at J, with 13 bases between the two ends. Germline lookup yields CDR1 MDHEN and CDR2 SYDVKM. The CDR3 is 14 residues long. CDR3 loop: CASRQGGLSYEQYF. The CDR3 nucleotides are TGTGCCAGCAGACAGGGTGGGCTTTCCTACGAGCAGTACTTC.

This clonotype has ten or more counts. The V gene is TRBV20-1, the J gene TRBJ2-7; 12 bases align to TRBD1. The CDR3 sequence is 17 residues long. Germline assignment: CDR1 DFQATT and CDR2 SNEGSKA (reference sequence). V was clipped by 6 bases and J by 3 bases; unmatched bases: 15. The CDR3 region is CSAVEGQGALHNYEQYF. CDR3 DNA: TGCAGTGCCGTGGAGGGACAGGGGGCCCTACATAACTACGAGCAGTACTTC.

This clonotype appeared many times. This chain connects TRBV9 to TRBJ2-2, with a tentative D call TRBD2 (5 bases). The CDR3 totals 19 residues. Per germline, CDR1 SGDLS and CDR2 YYNGEE. With 0 bases removed from V and 5 bases from J, the gap between germline ends came to 23 bases. The CDR3 reads CASSVVPGRMAGGTGELFF. The CDR3, as DNA: TGTGCCAGCAGCGTAGTACCCGGAAGGATGGCGGGCGGTACCGGGGAGCTGTTTTTT.

This clonotype was seen ten or more times. The chain carries TRBV2 and TRBJ1-5; D uncertain. CDR3 length: 14 residues. Germline loops: CDR1 SNHLY, CDR2 FYNNEI. V was trimmed by 8 bases and J by 6 bases, leaving 17 bases between them. This chain's CDR3 is CASGRGLVGQPQHF. CDR3 bases: TGTGCCAGCGGTAGAGGGTTAGTCGGTCAGCCCCAGCATTTT.

This clonotype was seen at least ten times. This chain joins TRBV30 and TRBJ2-2, with 9 positions matching TRBD2. The CDR3 is 15 residues long. V dropped 5 bases and J dropped 1; count of bases not matched to a gene: 5. Germline assignment: CDR1 GTSNPN and CDR2 SVGIG (reference sequence). This CDR3 is CAWEKAGGNTGELFF. Here the CDR3 DNA reads TGTGCCTGGGAGAAAGCGGGAGGGAACACCGGGGAGCTGTTTTTT.

This clonotype was found many times. The chain links TRBV7-9 to TRBJ2-7, with TRBD2 matching over 9 bases. CDR3 length: 16 amino acids. Per germline, CDR1 SEHNR and CDR2 FQNEAQ (reference sequence). The V and J ends lost 5 bases and 3 bases, in that order; junction bases with no gene match: 11. CDR3 protein: CASSGKGLAGYYEQYF. The CDR3 bases are TGTGCCAGCAGCGGGAAGGGGCTAGCGGGGTACTACGAGCAGTACTTC. The whole variable domain, remainder taken from reference TRBV7-9 and TRBJ2-7, is DTGVSQNPRHKITKRGQNVTFRCDPISEHNRLYWYRQTLGQGPEFLTYFQNEAQLEKSRLLSDRFSAERPKGSFSTLEIQRTEQGDSAMYLCASSGKGLAGYYEQYFGPGTRLTVT.

V and J are TRBV2 and TRBJ2-3; 10 bases fit TRBD1. The CDR3 runs 15 residues. CDR1 is SNHLY, CDR2 FYNNEI, per germline. V lost 6 bases and J lost 4; bases outside the gene matches: 7. CDR3 region: CASRLDRGEADTQYF. The CDR3 nucleotides read TGTGCCAGCAGACTGGACAGGGGGGAGGCAGATACGCAGTATTTT.

The chain combines TRBV5-6 with TRBJ2-7, with D maybe TRBD2 (7 bases). Germline CDR1 is SGHDT and CDR2 is YYEEEE. The CDR3 is 15 amino acids. V was clipped by 3 bases and J by 4 bases, with 17 bases between them. For the CDR3, the DNA is TGTGCCAGCAGCTGGGGGCCGGGACTAACATACGAGCAGTACTTC. This gives the protein CASSWGPGLTYEQYF.

The CDR3 DNA reads as TGTGCCAGCTCGCGGGATGCGGGTACGAAACTTACCTACGAGCAGTACTTC. This gives the protein CASSRDAGTKLTYEQYF. The chain links TRBV7-9 to TRBJ2-7, with a possible D match to TRBD2 (6 bases). Germline CDR1 SEHNR, CDR2 FQNEAQ (reference sequence). Trimming took off 8 bases at V and 2 bases at J, with 25 bases between the two ends. The CDR3 covers 17 residues.

This clonotype has at least ten counts. The rearrangement joins TRBV7-9 to TRBJ1-1; no clear D. V dropped 5 bases and J dropped 3 bases, with 10 bases sitting between them. CDR1 SEHNR and CDR2 FQNEAQ come from the germline V gene (reference sequence). This CDR3 has 13 residues. The DNA of the CDR3 is TGTGCCAGCAGCCCACGACCCGACACTGAAGCTTTCTTT. Protein: CASSPRPDTEAFF.

This clonotype was detected only a few times. The chain carries TRBV25-1 and TRBJ2-7; D not resolved. Trimming pared 5 bases from V and 2 bases from J, leaving 7 bases between. Germline assignment: CDR1 MGHDK and CDR2 SYGVNS. This CDR3 is 12 amino acids long. The CDR3 protein is CASSRGPYEQYF. DNA of the CDR3: TGTGCCAGCAGTCGTGGACCCTACGAGCAGTACTTC.

This clonotype was seen ten or more times. CDR3: CASGRDRGRGTDTQYF. The CDR3, as DNA: TGTGCCAGCGGCCGGGACAGGGGGCGAGGCACAGATACGCAGTATTTT. This sequence joins TRBV28 and TRBJ2-3; TRBD1 matches 12 bases. Germline V gives CDR1 MDHEN, CDR2 SYDVKM. Unmatched junction bases numbered 7, after V lost 8 bases and J lost 1 base. The CDR3 covers 16 residues.

This clonotype was seen many times. V gene TRBV28 combines with J gene TRBJ1-6, with TRBD1 as a possible D gene (6 bases). The CDR3 consists of 15 residues. Germline V gene data show CDR1 as MDHEN and CDR2 as SYDVKM. V dropped 5 bases and J dropped 1 base, with 9 bases sitting between them. In DNA form, the CDR3 reads TGTGCCAGCAGTGAACAGGGTTCCTATAATTCACCCCTCCACTTT. As protein: CASSEQGSYNSPLHF.

About this clonotype itself: This may stem from a read error, because a much larger clone lies one nucleotide away. The J gene is TRBJ1-4, the V gene TRBV6-2 or TRBV6-3, with a weak D call TRBD1 (6 bases). The CDR3 consists of 15 residues. In germline, CDR1 is MNHEY, CDR2 SVGEGT. The CDR3 DNA sequence: TGTGCCAGCAGTTATGAGGGGGGAACTAATGAAGAACTGTTTTTT. Translated: CASSYEGGTNEELFF.

This clonotype has a handful of counts. J is TRBJ2-3 and V is TRBV4-2; D unclear. The germline V gene has CDR1 LGHNA and CDR2 YNFKEQ. The CDR3 runs 16 residues. V lost 0 bases, J lost 1 base, and 11 bases lay in between. CDR3 bases: TGTGCCAGCAGCCAAGAGGCGTCAGGAGGCACAGATACGCAGTATTTT. Translated, it gives CASSQEASGGTDTQYF.

This clonotype was observed a handful of times. The genes are TRBV4-2 and TRBJ1-2; the D gene is possibly TRBD1 (6 bases). Between the trimmed V and J ends, which lost 0 bases and 4 bases, there was a span of 15 bases. Germline V lookup: CDR1 LGHNA, CDR2 YNFKEQ. The CDR3 covers 16 residues. Written as DNA, the CDR3 is TGTGCCAGCAGCCAAGAGGAGGGGGGCAACGGCTATGGCTACACCTTC. It translates to CASSQEEGGNGYGYTF.

A note on this clonotype: A much larger clone is a single base away; this may be a read error. This is likely a read error, given that the CDR3 carries no conserved phenylalanine or tryptophan at its end. V gene TRBV7-8 combines with J gene TRBJ2-5; D may be TRBD1 or TRBD2 (7 bases each). Germline CDR1 is SGHVS and CDR2 is FQNEAQ. The CDR3 contains 16 residues. Between the trimmed V and J ends, which lost 3 bases and 2 bases, there was a span of 16 bases. CDR3 nucleotide sequence: TGTGCCAGCAGCTTTAGGGCAGGGGGAGGGCAAGAGACCCAGTACCTC. It is translated as CASSFRAGGGQETQYL.

This clonotype was found many times. The V gene is TRBV28, the J gene TRBJ2-3; 7 bases are a match to TRBD2. Trimming at V came to 8 bases and at J to 2 bases, leaving 7 bases not matched to a gene. In germline, CDR1 is MDHEN, CDR2 SYDVKM. CDR3 length: 14 amino acids. As DNA, the CDR3 is TGTGCCAGCCCAGCGGGGCGGGTCACAGATACGCAGTATTTT. It translates to CASPAGRVTDTQYF.

This clonotype was detected many times. The gene calls are TRBV12-3 or TRBV12-4 and TRBJ1-6; unclear D gene. V dropped 3 bases and J dropped 4 bases, with 4 bases sitting between them. The CDR3 has 13 residues. The CDR3: CASSLAYNSPLHF. The CDR3 bases are TGTGCCAGCAGTTTGGCTTATAATTCACCCCTCCACTTT.

This clonotype appeared many times. The chain employs TRBV27 and TRBJ2-2; weak D call: TRBD1 (5 bases). The germline V and J ends were trimmed by 5 bases and 6 bases, with 13 bases remaining between them. This CDR3 contains 14 residues. CDR1 MNHEY and CDR2 SMNVEV come from the germline V gene (reference sequence). This CDR3 reads CASSPLTVPGELFF. DNA for the CDR3: TGTGCCAGCAGTCCCCTGACAGTCCCCGGGGAGCTGTTTTTT.

This clonotype was found a few times. This sequence joins TRBV5-1 and TRBJ2-7, with TRBD1 matching over 10 bases. J gave up 2 bases and V 2 bases, and 7 bases lay outside the gene matches. Germline assignment: CDR1 SGHRS and CDR2 YFSETQ. The CDR3 has 16 residues. CDR3 in amino acids: CASSFGLGTGAYEQYF. The CDR3, as DNA: TGCGCCAGCAGCTTTGGTCTCGGGACAGGGGCCTACGAGCAGTACTTC.

This clonotype was observed at least ten times. The CDR3 region has the DNA TGTGCCAGCAGCCGGGGTGGCGGGATGGGAAATGAGCAGTTCTTC. Residues: CASSRGGGMGNEQFF. The rearrangement links TRBV7-9 to TRBJ2-1; maybe TRBD2 (6 bases). Looked up from germline, CDR1 is SEHNR and CDR2 is FQNEAQ (reference sequence). The V gene lost 5 bases and the J gene lost 7 bases, with 18 bases spanning the gap. This CDR3 region has 15 residues.

Details on this clonotype: Being one base from a much bigger clone, this may be a read error. The genes are TRBV19 and TRBJ1-2, with 7 nucleotides matching TRBD1. Per the germline V gene, CDR1 is LNHDA and CDR2 is SQIVND (reference sequence). CDR3 length equals 14 residues. J was trimmed by 8 bases and V by 4 bases; bases with no gene match: 10. The CDR3 protein is CASSTGIGQDGYTF. The CDR3 region has the DNA TGTGCCAGTAGTACAGGCATTGGACAGGACGGCTACACCTTC. Full variable domain (outside the CDR3, taken from reference TRBV19 and TRBJ1-2): DGGITQSPKYLFRKEGQNVTLSCEQNLNHDAMYWYRQDPGQGLRLIYYSQIVNDFQKGDIAEGYSVSREKKESFPLTVTSAQKNPTAFYLCASSTGIGQDGYTFGSGTRLTVV.

This clonotype was recorded many times. The genes are TRBV6-2 or TRBV6-3 and TRBJ1-1, with D possibly TRBD1 on 5 matching bases. V lost 8 bases and J lost 6, with 19 bases in between. CDR3 size: 14 residues. Looked up from germline, CDR1 is MNHEY and CDR2 is SVGEGT. CDR3 DNA sequence: TGTGCCAGCTTTTCCACACCTGGGGGAGCTGAAGCTTTCTTT. Protein: CASFSTPGGAEAFF.

This clonotype was counted many times. The rearrangement joins TRBV3-1 to TRBJ1-6, with 8 positions matching TRBD1. Germline V CDR1 and CDR2: LGHDT, YNNKEL (reference sequence). The CDR3 is 15 residues long. Trimming cost V 4 bases and J 6 bases; bases outside gene matches: 5. The CDR3 protein is CASSLKDRANSPLHF. The DNA for the CDR3 is TGTGCCAGCAGCCTCAAGGACAGGGCTAATTCACCCCTCCACTTT.

This clonotype was detected ten times or more. This rearrangement joins TRBV28 to TRBJ2-4; maybe TRBD1 (5 bases). Germline V gene data show CDR1 as MDHEN and CDR2 as SYDVKM. V shed 3 bases and J shed 1 base, with 13 bases lying between them. This CDR3 has 16 residues. The CDR3 sequence is CASSLGREGAKNIQYF. Written as DNA, the CDR3 is TGTGCCAGCAGTTTGGGCAGGGAAGGGGCCAAAAACATTCAGTACTTC.

The chain joins TRBV18 to TRBJ2-7, with D possibly being TRBD1 (6 bases). V lost 0 bases and J 7 bases, leaving 16 bases between the germline ends. CDR3 length equals 15 residues. Germline V gene lookup returns CDR1 KGHSH and CDR2 LQKENI. The CDR3 region has the DNA TGTGCCAGCTCACCACCGACAGGACCGACGGGGGAGCAGTACTTC. Residues: CASSPPTGPTGEQYF.

This clonotype was picked up many times. The V gene is TRBV2, the J gene TRBJ1-2, with D hard to call. Germline V gene lookup returns CDR1 SNHLY and CDR2 FYNNEI. V gave up 3 bases and J gave up 7 bases, with 12 bases separating them. The CDR3 length is 13 residues. CDR3 sequence (DNA): TGTGCCAGCAGTGAGGCCAGGTCGCGTGGCTACACCTTC. Protein sequence: CASSEARSRGYTF.